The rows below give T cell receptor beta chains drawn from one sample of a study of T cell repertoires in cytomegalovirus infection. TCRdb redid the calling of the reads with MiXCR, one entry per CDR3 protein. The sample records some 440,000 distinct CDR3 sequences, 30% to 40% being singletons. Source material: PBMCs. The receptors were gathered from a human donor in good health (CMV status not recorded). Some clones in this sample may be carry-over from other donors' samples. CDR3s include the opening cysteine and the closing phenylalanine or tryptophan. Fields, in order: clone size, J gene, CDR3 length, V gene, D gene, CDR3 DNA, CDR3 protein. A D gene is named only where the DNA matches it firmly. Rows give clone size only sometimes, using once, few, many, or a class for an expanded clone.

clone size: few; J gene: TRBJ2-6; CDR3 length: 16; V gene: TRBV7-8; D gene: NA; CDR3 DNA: TGTGCCAGCAGCTTAGGGGGAGGTCGTGGGGCCAACGTCCTGACTTTC; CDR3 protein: CASSLGGGRGANVLTF
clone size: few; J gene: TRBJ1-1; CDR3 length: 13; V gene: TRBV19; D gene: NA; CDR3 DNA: TGTGCCAGTAGTATAGAAGTGGGGACTGAAGCTTTCTTT; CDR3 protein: CASSIEVGTEAFF
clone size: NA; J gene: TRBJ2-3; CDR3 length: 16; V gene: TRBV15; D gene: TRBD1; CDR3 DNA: TGTGCCACCAGCAGAGTTCAGGGACAGGGGACAGATACGCAGTATTTT; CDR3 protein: CATSRVQGQGTDTQYF
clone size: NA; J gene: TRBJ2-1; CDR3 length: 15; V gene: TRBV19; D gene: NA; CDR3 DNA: TGTGCCAGTAGTTACGCGACGGATCCTAGGAATGAGCAGTTCTTC; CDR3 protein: CASSYATDPRNEQFF
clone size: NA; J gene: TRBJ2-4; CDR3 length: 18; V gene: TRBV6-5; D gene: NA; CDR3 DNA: TGTGCCAGCAGTTACTCGAGGCGGGGCGGTGGGGCCAAAAACATTCAGTACTTC; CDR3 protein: CASSYSRRGGGAKNIQYF
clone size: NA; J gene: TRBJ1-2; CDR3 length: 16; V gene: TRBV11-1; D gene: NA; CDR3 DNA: TGTGCCAGCAGCTCCTGGGAGGGAGGACTTCACTATGGCTACACCTTC; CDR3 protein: CASSSWEGGLHYGYTF
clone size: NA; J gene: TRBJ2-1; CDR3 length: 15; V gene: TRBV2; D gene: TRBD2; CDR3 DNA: TGTGCCAGCAGTGAGGCGGGGGATTCCTACAATGAGCAGTTCTTC; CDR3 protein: CASSEAGDSYNEQFF
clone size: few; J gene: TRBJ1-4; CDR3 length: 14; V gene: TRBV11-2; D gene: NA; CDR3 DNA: TGTGCCAGCAGCTTTGGACCTGAGGAGGAAAAACTGTTTTTT; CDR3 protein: CASSFGPEEEKLFF
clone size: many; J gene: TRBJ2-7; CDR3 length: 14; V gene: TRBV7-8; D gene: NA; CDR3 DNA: TGTGCCAGCAGCTTAGGGCTAGCCTCCTACGAGCAGTACTTC; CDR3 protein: CASSLGLASYEQYF
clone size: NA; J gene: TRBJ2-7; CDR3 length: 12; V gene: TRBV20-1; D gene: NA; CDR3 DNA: TGCAGTGCTACGGGACACCACTACGAGCAGTACTTC; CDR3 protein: CSATGHHYEQYF
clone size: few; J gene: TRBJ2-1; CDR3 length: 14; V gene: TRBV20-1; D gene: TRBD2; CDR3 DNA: TGCAGTGCTGGGGAGGGATCCGGCTACAATGAGCAGTTCTTC; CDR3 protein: CSAGEGSGYNEQFF
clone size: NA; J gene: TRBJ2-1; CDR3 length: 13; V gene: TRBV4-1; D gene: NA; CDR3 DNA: TGCGCCAGCAGCCAAGAAGGACTCTTGGAGCAGTCCTTC; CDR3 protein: CASSQEGLLEQSF
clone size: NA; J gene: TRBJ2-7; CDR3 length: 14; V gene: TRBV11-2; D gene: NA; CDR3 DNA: TGTGCCAGCAGCTTGGAGCCGGGGAGGAACGAGCAGTACTTC; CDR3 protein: CASSLEPGRNEQYF
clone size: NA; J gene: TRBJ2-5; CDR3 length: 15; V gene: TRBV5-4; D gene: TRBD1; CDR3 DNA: TGTGCCAGCAGCGCCGGACAGGGACGTCAAGAGACCCAGTACTTC; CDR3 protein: CASSAGQGRQETQYF
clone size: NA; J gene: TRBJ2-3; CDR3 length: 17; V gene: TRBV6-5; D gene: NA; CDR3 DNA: TGTGCCAGCAGTTATTGGGCGAAGGACACCCGCACAGATACGCAGTATTTT; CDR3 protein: CASSYWAKDTRTDTQYF
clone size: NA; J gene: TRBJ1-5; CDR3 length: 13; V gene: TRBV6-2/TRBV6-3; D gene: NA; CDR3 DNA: TGTGCCAGCAGTTATTCGACGAATCAGCCCCAGCATTTT; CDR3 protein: CASSYSTNQPQHF
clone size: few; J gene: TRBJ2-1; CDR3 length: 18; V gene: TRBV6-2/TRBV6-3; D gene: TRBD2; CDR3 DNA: TGTGCCAGCACCCCCGGGACAGCCGGACTAGCGGGGTACAATGAGCAGTTCTTC; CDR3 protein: CASTPGTAGLAGYNEQFF
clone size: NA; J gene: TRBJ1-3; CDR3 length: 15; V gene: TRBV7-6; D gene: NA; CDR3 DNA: TGTGACAGCAGCTTAGAGCTGGTAGCCGGAAACACCATATATTTT; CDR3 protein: CDSSLELVAGNTIYF
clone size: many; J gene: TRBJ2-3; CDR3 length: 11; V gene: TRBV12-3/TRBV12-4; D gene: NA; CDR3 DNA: TGTGCCAGTATGAAATGGGATACGCAGTATTTT; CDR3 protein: CASMKWDTQYF
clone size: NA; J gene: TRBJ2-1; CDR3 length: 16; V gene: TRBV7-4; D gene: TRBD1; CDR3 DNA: TGTGCCAGCAGCTGGGCCCCAGGGACAGGTAACAATGAGCAGTTCTTC; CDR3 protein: CASSWAPGTGNNEQFF
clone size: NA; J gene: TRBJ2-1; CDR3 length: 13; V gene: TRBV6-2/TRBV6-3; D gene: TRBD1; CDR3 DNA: TGTGCCACCCGGGACAGGGGGTACAATGAGCAGTTGTTC; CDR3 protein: CATRDRGYNEQLF
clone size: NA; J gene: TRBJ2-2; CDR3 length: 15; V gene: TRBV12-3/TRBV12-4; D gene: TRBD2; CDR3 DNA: TGTGCCAGCAAACGACTAGCAGTTAACACCGGGGAGCTGTTTTTT; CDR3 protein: CASKRLAVNTGELFF
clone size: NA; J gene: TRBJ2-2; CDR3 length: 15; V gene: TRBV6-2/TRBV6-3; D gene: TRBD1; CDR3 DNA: TGTGCCAGCAGACACAGACAGGGGTCCACCGGGGAGCTGTTTTTT; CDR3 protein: CASRHRQGSTGELFF
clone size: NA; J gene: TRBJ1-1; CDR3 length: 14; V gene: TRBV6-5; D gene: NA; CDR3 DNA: TGTGCCAGCAACATCGTACAGGAAGACACTGAAGCTTTCTTT; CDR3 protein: CASNIVQEDTEAFF
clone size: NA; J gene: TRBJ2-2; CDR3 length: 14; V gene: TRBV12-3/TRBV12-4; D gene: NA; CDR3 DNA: TGTGCCACCGGCCGGGACACAATCACCGGGGAGCTGTTTTTT; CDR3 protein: CATGRDTITGELFF
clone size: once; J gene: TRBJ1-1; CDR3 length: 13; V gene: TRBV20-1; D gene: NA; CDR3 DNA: TGCAGTGTTCTTTGTCCTCAGCGCACTGAAGCTTTCTTT; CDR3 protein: CSVLCPQRTEAFF
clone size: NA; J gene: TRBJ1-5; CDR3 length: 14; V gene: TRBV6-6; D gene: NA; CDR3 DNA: TGTGCCAGCATCGATGGGGAGGGGAATCAGCCCGAGCATTTT; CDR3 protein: CASIDGEGNQPEHF
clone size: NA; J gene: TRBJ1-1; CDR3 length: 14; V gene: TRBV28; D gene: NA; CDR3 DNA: TGTGCCAGCAGTTTACTGGGGCAGAACACTGAAGCTTTCTTT; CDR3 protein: CASSLLGQNTEAFF
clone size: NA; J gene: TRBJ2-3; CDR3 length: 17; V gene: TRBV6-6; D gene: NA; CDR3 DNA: TGTGCCCGCAGTCCCCAAAACCCCCGACGACGAACAGATACGCAGTATTTT; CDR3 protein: CARSPQNPRRRTDTQYF
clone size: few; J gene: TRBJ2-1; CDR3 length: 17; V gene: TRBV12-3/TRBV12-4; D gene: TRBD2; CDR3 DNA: TGTGCCAGCAGTTTCTCCGGGGGGGCCCGATTCAGGGATGAGCAGTTCTTC; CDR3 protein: CASSFSGGARFRDEQFF
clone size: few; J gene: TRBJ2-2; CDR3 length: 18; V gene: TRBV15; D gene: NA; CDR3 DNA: TGTGCCACCAGCACCCCTTTTGTGGGGGGGGCGTACACCGGGGAGCTGTTTTTT; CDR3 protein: CATSTPFVGGAYTGELFF
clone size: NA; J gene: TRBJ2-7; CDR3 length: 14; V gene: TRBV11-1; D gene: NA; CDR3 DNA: TGTGCCAGCAGCCCAATTGGCGGTTACTACGAGCAGTACTTC; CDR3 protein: CASSPIGGYYEQYF
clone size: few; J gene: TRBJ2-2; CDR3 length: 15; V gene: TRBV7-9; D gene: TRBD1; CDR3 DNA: TGTGCCAGCAGGGGACAGGGCCTGGCCACCGGGGAGCTGTTTTTT; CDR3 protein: CASRGQGLATGELFF
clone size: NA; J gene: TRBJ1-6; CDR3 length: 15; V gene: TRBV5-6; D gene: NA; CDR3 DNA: TGTGCCAGCAGCTTAAGAGGAACCTATAATTCACCCCTCCACTTT; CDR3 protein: CASSLRGTYNSPLHF
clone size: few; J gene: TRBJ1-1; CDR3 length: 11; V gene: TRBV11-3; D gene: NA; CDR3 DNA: TGTGACAGCCCGTTACGCACTGAAGCTTTCTTT; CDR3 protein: CDSPLRTEAFF
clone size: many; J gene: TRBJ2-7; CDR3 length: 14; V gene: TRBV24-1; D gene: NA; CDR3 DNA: TGTGCCACCAGTGATTCGGGTAGCTCCTACGAGCAGTACTTC; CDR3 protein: CATSDSGSSYEQYF
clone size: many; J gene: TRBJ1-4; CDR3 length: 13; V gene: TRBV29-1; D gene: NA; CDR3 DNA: TGCAGCGTCCAGACAGCCACTAATGAAAAACTGTTTTTT; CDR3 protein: CSVQTATNEKLFF
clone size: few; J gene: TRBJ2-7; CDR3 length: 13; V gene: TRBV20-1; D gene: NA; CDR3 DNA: TGCAGTGCCCATAACGGGGACGCCTACGAGCAGTACTTC; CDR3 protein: CSAHNGDAYEQYF
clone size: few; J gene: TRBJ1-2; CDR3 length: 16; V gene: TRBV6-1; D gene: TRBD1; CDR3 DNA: TGTGCCAGCAGTGGTGGACAGGGCCGGGCTAACTATGGCTACACCTTC; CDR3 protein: CASSGGQGRANYGYTF
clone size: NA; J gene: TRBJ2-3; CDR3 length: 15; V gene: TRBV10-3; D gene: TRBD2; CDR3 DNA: TGTGCATCTACTAGCGGGGGGGCGAGCACAGATACGCAGTATTTT; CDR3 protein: CASTSGGASTDTQYF
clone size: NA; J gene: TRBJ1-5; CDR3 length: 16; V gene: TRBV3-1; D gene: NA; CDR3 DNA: TGTGCCAGCAGCCAATTCGGACCGGATAGCAATCAGCCCCAGCATTTT; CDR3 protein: CASSQFGPDSNQPQHF
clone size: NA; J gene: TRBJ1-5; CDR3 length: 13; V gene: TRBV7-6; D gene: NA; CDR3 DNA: TGTGCCAGCAGCTTCAGGGCCGATCAGCCCCAGCATTTT; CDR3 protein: CASSFRADQPQHF
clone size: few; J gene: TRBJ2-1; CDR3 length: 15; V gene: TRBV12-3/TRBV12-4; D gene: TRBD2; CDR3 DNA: TGTGCCAGCACGATGGGGCGGGGGGGCCGCAATGAGCAGTTCTTC; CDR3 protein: CASTMGRGGRNEQFF
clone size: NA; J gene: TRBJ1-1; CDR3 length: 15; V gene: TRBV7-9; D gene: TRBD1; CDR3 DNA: TGTGCCAGCAGCCCCATACAGGGGGGTGGCACTGAAGCTTTCTTT; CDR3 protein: CASSPIQGGGTEAFF
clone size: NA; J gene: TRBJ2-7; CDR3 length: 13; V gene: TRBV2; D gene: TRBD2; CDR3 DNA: TGTGCCAGCAGTGTCGCGGGGGGTTACGAGCAGTACTTC; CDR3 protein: CASSVAGGYEQYF
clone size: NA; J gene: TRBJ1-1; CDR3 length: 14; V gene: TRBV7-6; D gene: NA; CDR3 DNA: TGTGCCAGCAGCGCGCAGGAATACGGTCGTGAAGCTTTCTTT; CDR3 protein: CASSAQEYGREAFF
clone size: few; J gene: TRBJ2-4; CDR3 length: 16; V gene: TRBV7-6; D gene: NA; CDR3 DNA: TGTGCCAGCAGCTTAGCACCAGGGGACCCCAAAAACATTCAGTACTTC; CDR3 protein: CASSLAPGDPKNIQYF
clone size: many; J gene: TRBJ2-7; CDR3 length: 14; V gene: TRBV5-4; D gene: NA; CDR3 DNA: TGTGCCAGCAGCTTGCGGGCTTTCCCCTACGAGCAGTACTTC; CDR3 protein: CASSLRAFPYEQYF
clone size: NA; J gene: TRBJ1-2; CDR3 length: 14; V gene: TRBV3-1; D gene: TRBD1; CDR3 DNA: TGTGCCAGCAGCCAACCGGGACAGTACTATGGCTACACCTTC; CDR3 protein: CASSQPGQYYGYTF
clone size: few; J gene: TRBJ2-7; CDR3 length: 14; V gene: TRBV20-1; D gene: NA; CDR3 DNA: TGCAGTGCTAGTTCCACTTTTAGCTCCTACGAGCAGTACTTC; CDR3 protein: CSASSTFSSYEQYF
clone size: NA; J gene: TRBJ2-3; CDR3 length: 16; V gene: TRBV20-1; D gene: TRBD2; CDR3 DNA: TGCAGTGCTAGGGGGTTGCGGCGGGGGGGTTCGGATACGCAGTATTTT; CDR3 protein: CSARGLRRGGSDTQYF
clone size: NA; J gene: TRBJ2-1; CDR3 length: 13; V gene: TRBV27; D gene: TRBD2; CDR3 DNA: TGTGCCTCCCGGGCTAGCGGATACAATGAGCAGTTCTTC; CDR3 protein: CASRASGYNEQFF
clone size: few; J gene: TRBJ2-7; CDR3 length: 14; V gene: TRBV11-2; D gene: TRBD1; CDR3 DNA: TGTGCCAGCAGCTTAGACCAGGGGGCTCGCGAGCAGTACTTC; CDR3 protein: CASSLDQGAREQYF
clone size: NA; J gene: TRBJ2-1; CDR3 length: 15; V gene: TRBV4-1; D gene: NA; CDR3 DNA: TGCGCCAGCAGCCAAGATTTAGGAACGGGGAATGAGCAGTTCTTC; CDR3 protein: CASSQDLGTGNEQFF
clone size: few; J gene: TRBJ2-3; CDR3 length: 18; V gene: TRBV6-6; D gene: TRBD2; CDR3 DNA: TGTGCCAGCAGTTCCCCCCTGATGACTAGCGGCTACACAGATACGCAGTATTTT; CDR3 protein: CASSSPLMTSGYTDTQYF